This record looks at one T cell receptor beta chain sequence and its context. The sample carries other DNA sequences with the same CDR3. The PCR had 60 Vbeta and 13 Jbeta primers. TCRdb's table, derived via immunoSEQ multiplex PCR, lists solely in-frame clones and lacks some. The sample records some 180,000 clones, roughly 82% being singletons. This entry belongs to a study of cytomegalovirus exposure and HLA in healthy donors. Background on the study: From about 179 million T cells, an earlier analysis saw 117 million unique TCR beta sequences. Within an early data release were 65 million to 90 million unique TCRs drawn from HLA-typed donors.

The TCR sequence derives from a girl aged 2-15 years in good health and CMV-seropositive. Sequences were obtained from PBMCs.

The CDR3 nucleotides read TGTGCCATCAGTGTCCAGGGCACAGATACGCAGTATTTT. Encoded protein: CAISVQGTDTQYF. The chain combines TRBV10-3 with TRBJ2-3; D remains ambiguous. Trimming took off 4 bases at V and 1 base at J, with 6 bases between the two ends. The CDR3 covers 13 residues. Germline lookup yields CDR1 ENHRY and CDR2 SYGVKD.